This entry features one T cell receptor (beta chain) sequence. Germline assignment: CDR1 SGHNT and CDR2 YYREEE (reference sequence). The ends lost 0 bases at V and 7 bases at J; junction bases unmatched: 3. CDR3 size: 13 residues. Assay: immunoSEQ multiplex PCR; the TCRdb copy retains only in-frame clones and omits some. Of tens of thousands of clones in the sample, about 97% were seen once. This sample was included in a study of technical replicates of blood from a few donors. The specimen sequenced was T cells isolated from PBMCs. V usage is TRBV5-4 and J usage is TRBJ1-2, with 7 bases aligning to TRBD1. The receptor was derived from a human donor in good health. As DNA, the CDR3 is TGTGCCAGCAGCTTGGATCGACAGGGTGGCTACACCTTC. The encoded protein is CASSLDRQGGYTF.